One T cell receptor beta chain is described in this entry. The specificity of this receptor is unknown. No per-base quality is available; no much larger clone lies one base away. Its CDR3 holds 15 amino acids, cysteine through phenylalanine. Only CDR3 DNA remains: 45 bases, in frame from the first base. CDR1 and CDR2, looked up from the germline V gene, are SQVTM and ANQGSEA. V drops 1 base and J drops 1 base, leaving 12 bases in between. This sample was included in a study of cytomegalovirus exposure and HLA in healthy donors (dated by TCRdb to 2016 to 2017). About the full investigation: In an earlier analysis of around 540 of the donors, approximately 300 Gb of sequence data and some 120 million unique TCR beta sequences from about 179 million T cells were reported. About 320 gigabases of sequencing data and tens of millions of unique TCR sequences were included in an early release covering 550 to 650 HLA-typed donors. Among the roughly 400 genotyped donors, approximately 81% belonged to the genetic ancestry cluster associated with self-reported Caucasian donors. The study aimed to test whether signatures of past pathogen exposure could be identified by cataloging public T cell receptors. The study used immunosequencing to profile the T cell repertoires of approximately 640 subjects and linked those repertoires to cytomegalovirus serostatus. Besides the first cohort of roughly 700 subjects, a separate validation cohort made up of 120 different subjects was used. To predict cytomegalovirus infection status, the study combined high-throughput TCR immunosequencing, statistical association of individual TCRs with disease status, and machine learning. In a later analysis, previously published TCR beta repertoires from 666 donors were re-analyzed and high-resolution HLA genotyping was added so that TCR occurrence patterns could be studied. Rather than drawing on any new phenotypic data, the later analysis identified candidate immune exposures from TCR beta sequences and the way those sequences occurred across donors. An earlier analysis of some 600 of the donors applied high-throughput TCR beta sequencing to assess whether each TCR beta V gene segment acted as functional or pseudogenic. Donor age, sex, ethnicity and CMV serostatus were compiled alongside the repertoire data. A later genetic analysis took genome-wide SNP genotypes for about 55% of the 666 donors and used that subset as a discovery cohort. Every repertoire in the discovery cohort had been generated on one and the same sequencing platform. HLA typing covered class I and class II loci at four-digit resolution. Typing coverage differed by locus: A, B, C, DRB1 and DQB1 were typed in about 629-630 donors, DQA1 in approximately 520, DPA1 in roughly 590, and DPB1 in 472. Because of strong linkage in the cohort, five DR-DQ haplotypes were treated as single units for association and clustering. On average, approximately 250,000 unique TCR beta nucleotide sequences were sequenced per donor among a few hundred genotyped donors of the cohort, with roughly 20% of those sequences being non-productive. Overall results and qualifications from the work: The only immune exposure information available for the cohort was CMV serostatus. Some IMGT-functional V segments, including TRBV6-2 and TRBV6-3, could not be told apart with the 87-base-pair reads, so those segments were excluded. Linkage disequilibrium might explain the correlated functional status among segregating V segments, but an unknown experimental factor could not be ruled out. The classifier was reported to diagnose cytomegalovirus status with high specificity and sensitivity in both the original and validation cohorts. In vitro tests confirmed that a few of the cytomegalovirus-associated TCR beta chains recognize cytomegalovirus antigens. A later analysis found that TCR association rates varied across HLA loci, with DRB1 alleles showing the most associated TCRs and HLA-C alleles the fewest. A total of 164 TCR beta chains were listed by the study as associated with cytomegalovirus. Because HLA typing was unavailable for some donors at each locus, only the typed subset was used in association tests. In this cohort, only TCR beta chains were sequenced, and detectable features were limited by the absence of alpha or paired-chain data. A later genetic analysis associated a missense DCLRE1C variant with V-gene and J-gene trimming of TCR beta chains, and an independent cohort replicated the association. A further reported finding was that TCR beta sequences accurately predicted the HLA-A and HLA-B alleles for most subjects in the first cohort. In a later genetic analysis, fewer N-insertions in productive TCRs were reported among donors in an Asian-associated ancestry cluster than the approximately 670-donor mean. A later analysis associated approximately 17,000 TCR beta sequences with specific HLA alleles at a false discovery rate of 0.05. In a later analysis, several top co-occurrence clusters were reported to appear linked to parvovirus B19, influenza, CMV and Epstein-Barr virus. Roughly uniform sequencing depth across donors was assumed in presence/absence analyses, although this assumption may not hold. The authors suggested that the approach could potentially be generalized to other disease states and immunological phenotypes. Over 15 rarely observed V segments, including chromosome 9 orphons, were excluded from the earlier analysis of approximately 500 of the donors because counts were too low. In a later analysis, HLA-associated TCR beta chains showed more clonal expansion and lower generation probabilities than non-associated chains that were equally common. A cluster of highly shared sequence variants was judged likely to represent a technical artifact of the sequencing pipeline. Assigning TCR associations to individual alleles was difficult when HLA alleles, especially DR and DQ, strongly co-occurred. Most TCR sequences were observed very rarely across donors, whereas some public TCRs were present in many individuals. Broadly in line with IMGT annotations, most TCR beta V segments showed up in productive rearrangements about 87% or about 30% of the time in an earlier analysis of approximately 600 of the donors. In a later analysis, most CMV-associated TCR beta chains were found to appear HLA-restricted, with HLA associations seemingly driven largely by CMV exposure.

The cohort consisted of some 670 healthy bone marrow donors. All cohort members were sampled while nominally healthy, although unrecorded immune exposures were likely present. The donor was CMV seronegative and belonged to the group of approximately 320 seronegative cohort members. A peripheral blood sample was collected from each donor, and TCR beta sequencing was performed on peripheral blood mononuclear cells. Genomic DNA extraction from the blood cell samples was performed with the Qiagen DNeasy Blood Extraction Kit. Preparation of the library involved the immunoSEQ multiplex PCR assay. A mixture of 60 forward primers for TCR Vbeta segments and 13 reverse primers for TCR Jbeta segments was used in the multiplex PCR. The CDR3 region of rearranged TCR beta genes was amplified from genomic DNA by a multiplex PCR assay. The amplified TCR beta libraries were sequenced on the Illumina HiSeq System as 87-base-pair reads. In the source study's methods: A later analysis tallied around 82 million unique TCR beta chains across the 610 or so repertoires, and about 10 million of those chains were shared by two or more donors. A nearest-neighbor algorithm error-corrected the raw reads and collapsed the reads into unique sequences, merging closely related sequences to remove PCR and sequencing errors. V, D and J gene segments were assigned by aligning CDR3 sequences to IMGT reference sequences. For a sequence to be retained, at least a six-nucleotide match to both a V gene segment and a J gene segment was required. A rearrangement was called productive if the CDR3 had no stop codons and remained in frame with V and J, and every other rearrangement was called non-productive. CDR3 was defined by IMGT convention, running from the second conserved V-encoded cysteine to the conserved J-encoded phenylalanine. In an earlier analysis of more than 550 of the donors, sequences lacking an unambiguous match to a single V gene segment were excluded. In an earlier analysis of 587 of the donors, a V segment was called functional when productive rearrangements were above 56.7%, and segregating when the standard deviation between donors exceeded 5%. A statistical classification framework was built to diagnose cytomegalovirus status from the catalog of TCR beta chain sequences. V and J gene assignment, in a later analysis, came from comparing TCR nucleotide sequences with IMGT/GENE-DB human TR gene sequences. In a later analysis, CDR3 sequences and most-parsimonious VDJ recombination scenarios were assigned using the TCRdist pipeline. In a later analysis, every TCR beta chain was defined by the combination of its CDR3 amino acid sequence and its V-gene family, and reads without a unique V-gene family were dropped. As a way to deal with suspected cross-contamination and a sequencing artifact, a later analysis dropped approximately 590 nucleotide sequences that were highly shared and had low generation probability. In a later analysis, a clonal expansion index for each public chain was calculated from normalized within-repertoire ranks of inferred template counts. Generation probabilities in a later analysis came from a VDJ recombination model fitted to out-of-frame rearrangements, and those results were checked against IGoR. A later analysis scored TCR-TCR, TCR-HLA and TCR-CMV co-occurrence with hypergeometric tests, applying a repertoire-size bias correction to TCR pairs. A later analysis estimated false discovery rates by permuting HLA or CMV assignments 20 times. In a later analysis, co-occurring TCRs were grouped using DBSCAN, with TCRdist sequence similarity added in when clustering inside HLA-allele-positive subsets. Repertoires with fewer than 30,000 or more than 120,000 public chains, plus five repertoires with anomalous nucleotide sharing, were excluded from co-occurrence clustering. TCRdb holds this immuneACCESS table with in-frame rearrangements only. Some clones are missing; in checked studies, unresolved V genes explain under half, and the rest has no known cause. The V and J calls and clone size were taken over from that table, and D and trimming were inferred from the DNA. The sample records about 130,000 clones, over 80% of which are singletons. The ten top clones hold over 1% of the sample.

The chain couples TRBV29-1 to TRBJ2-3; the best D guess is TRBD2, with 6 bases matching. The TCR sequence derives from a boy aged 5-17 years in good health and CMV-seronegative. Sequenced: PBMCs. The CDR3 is CSVEGVAVGTDTQYF. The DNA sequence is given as TGCAGCGTTGAAGGGGTAGCGGTCGGCACAGATACGCAGTATTTT.